The text below deals with one T cell receptor beta chain. This sample was included in a study of immune evolution from preneoplasia to lung adenocarcinoma. Method: immunoSEQ multiplex PCR; TCRdb's copy keeps in-frame clones and lacks some. The sample includes 7,500 to 10,000 clones, more than 70% of them seen just once. The sample consisted of FFPE invasive lung adenocarcinoma tissue. The sequence derives from a person between 65 and 80 years old with invasive lung adenocarcinoma. Some clones in this sample may be carry-over from other donors' samples.

CDR3 amino acids: CASSLAAIGYNEQFF. The CDR3 nucleotides read TGTGCCAGCAGCTTAGCAGCAATCGGCTACAATGAGCAGTTCTTC. V gene TRBV7-9 combines with J gene TRBJ2-1; D not certain. Germline V gene data show CDR1 as SEHNR and CDR2 as FQNEAQ (reference sequence). The CDR3 has 15 amino acids. V lost 0 bases and J lost 3, with 9 bases in between.